The 5 T cell receptor beta chains presented below share a single source sample, sequenced in a study of PD-L1 blockade in urothelial cancer. Libraries were prepared by immunoSEQ multiplex PCR; TCRdb keeps only in-frame clonotypes and omits some of them. The data hold around 130,000 clones, with approximately 84% observed a single time. Time point described: pretreatment peripheral blood. The sequencing here drew on PBMCs, taken around atezolizumab (anti-PD-L1) treatment. The receptors were sampled from a middle-aged man with urothelial cancer.

Comments on this clone: The conserved phenylalanine or tryptophan normally closing the CDR3 is absent here, so this likely arose from a read error. The DNA is omitted, as the CDR3 cannot be located on it reliably, and the CDR3 follows TCRdb's listing. This sequence joins TRBV5-1 and TRBJ2-7; TRBD2, as called in the table, went unchecked against the DNA. The CDR3 extends over 8 residues, inclusive of both ends. Germline V gene lookup returns CDR1 SGHRS and CDR2 YFSETQ. The CDR3: CASSLFEA.

This clone came up once. J is TRBJ2-3 and V is TRBV5-1, with 10 bases identical to TRBD2. Germline assignment: CDR1 SGHRS and CDR2 YFSETQ. The V segment lost 2 bases and the J segment 5 bases; nucleotides outside the gene matches: 17. The CDR3 length is 19 residues. The CDR3: CASSFRDRTLAGVGDTQYF. CDR3 DNA: TGCGCCAGCAGCTTTAGGGACAGAACTCTAGCGGGAGTTGGAGATACGCAGTATTTT.

The CDR3 region has the DNA TGTGCCAGCAGGGGGGGACAGAAAAATTCACCCCTCCACTTT. Its translation: CASRGGQKNSPLHF. The chain recombines TRBV2 with TRBJ1-6; the match to TRBD1 covers 7 bases. The CDR3 covers 14 residues. The ends lost 6 bases at V and 7 bases at J; junction bases unmatched: 6. Germline lookup yields CDR1 SNHLY and CDR2 FYNNEI. Looking up the rest from reference TRBV2 and TRBJ1-6 gives the full variable domain: EPEVTQTPSHQVTQMGQEVILRCVPISNHLYFYWYRQILGQKVEFLVSFYNNEISEKSEIFDDQFSVERPDGSNFTLKIRSTKLEDSAMYFCASRGGQKNSPLHFGNGTRLTVT.

This clone was seen a single time. The chain is built from TRBV29-1 and TRBJ2-7; D might be TRBD2 (6 bases). The CDR3 totals 12 residues. Germline CDR1 reads SQVTM; CDR2 reads ANQGSEA. The V gene lost 6 bases and the J gene lost 3 bases, with 12 bases spanning the gap. The CDR3 bases are TGCAGCGTCCGGGACTTTGGCTACGAGCAGTACTTC. It yields the protein CSVRDFGYEQYF.

The chain recombines TRBV9 with TRBJ2-7, with 12 bases matching TRBD2. CDR1 SGDLS and CDR2 YYNGEE come from the germline V gene. The CDR3 covers 16 residues. J was trimmed by 4 bases and V by 0 bases; bases with no gene match: 5. The CDR3 DNA reads as TGTGCCAGCAGCGTAGACCCGCTAGCGGGAGGGTACGAGCAGTACTTC. Protein sequence: CASSVDPLAGGYEQYF.